Listed below are T cell receptor beta chains from one sample, sequenced in a study of cytomegalovirus exposure and HLA in healthy donors. Method: immunoSEQ multiplex PCR; TCRdb's copy keeps in-frame clones and lacks some. The sample contains 150,000 or so clones, about three quarters of which appear only once. The sample consisted of PBMCs. These receptors originate from a man aged 35-49 years in good health and CMV-seropositive. Each CDR3 is given with its conserved first and last residue. A D gene is named only where the DNA matches it firmly. Part of the rows lack a size; the others show once, few, many or a class for expanded clones.

D: TRBD1; size: -; V: TRBV5-1; J: TRBJ2-1; CDR3: CASDSTGGSYNEQFF; DNA: TGCGCCAGCGACTCTACAGGGGGCTCCTACAATGAGCAGTTCTTC
D: TRBD1; size: -; V: TRBV25-1; J: TRBJ2-1; CDR3: CASTGDRGQVPGPNRQFF; DNA: TGTGCAAGCACGGGTGACAGGGGGCAAGTCCCTGGGCCCAATAGACAGTTCTTC
D: -; size: -; V: TRBV29-1; J: TRBJ1-1; CDR3: CSVGRLSFLMNTEAFF; DNA: TGCAGCGTTGGGCGGTTAAGCTTTTTGATGAACACTGAAGCTTTCTTT
D: -; size: -; V: TRBV7-7; J: TRBJ2-2; CDR3: CASAAGETGELFF; DNA: TGTGCCAGCGCGGCAGGGGAGACCGGGGAGCTGTTTTTT
D: TRBD1; size: few; V: TRBV10-3; J: TRBJ1-4; CDR3: CAISSGGEGEKLFF; DNA: TGTGCCATCAGTTCAGGGGGCGAGGGTGAAAAACTGTTTTTT
D: -; size: -; V: TRBV6-5; J: TRBJ1-5; CDR3: CASRWNRDRNQPQHF; DNA: TGTGCCAGCCGTTGGAACAGGGATCGCAATCAGCCCCAGCATTTT
D: TRBD2; size: -; V: TRBV9; J: TRBJ2-2; CDR3: CASSEAGVTGELFF; DNA: TGTGCCAGCAGCGAAGCGGGAGTCACCGGGGAGCTGTTTTTT
D: -; size: -; V: TRBV7-8; J: TRBJ1-2; CDR3: CASSLVGRGDGYTF; DNA: TGTGCCAGCAGCTTAGTGGGGCGGGGGGATGGCTACACCTTC
D: -; size: -; V: TRBV6-1; J: TRBJ1-5; CDR3: CASTGRSQPQHF; DNA: TGTGCCAGCACCGGGAGGAGTCAGCCCCAGCATTTT
D: -; size: -; V: TRBV7-3; J: TRBJ2-1; CDR3: CASSPGGGRGYNEQFF; DNA: TGTGCCAGCAGCCCCGGCGGAGGGAGGGGGTACAATGAGCAGTTCTTC
D: -; size: -; V: TRBV7-9; J: TRBJ2-7; CDR3: CASSPGTMASEQYF; DNA: TGTGCCAGCAGCCCCGGGACAATGGCATCCGAGCAGTACTTC
D: -; size: -; V: TRBV5-6; J: TRBJ2-3; CDR3: CASSPPGASTDTQYF; DNA: TGTGCCAGCAGCCCGCCTGGGGCTAGCACAGATACGCAGTATTTT
D: TRBD2; size: once; V: TRBV7-2; J: TRBJ2-3; CDR3: CASSLLGPRTSGRTDTQYF; DNA: TGTGCCAGCAGCTTATTGGGACCCCGGACTAGCGGACGCACAGATACGCAGTATTTT
D: TRBD1; size: -; V: TRBV29-1; J: TRBJ2-7; CDR3: CSVEAGGAEEQYF; DNA: TGCAGCGTTGAGGCAGGGGGCGCGGAAGAGCAGTACTTC
D: -; size: -; V: TRBV14; J: TRBJ2-1; CDR3: CASSRLGGYNEQFF; DNA: TGTGCCAGCAGCCGCCTAGGGGGCTACAATGAGCAGTTCTTC